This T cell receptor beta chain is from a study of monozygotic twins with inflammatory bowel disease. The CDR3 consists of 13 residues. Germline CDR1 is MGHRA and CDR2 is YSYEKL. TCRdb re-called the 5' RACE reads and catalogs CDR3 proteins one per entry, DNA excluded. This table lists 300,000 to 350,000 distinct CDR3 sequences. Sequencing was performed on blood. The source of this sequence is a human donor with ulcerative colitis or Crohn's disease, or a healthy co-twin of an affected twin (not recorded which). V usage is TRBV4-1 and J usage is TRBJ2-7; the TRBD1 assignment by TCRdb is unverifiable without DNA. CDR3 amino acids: CASSQEQGNEQYF.